This note documents a single T cell receptor (beta chain) sequence. Its antigen is currently unknown. The data are from a study of blood T cells in healthy people across ages. Study conclusions and caveats: Long-lived donors had more naive CD4+ cells and higher diversity than aged donors.

A second about 6 to 11 cycle PCR used barcoded and J-beta primers. TCRdb independently ran MiXCR on the 5' RACE reads; one entry per CDR3 protein. The sample lists 850,000 to 1,000,000 distinct CDR3 sequences; 45% to 60% were seen once. The TCR sequence derives from a woman aged 60 to 75 in good health. Input material: blood.

The CDR3 reads CASSRSGGRLANEQFF. In nucleotides, the CDR3 is TGTGCCAGCAGTCGATCGGGGGGGCGTTTGGCAAATGAGCAGTTCTTC. The chain links TRBV6-5 to TRBJ2-1; TRBD2 matches at 8 bases. Trimming removed 5 bases from V and 7 bases from J; junction bases left unmatched: 13. The germline V gene has CDR1 MNHEY and CDR2 SVGAGI. The CDR3 runs 16 residues.